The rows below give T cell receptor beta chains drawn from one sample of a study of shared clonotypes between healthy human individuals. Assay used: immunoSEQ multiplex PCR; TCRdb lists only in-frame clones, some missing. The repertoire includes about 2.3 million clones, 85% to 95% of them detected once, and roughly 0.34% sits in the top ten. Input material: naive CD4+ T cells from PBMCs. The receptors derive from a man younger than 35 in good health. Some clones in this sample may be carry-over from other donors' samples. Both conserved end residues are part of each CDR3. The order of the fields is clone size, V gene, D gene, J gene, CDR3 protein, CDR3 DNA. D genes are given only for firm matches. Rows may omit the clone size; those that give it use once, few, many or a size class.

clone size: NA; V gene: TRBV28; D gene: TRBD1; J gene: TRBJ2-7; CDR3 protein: CASSNRGPAHEQYF; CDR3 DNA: TGTGCCAGCAGCAACAGGGGGCCCGCCCACGAGCAGTACTTC
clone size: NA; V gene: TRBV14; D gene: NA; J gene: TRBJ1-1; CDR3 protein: CASSQDPGVRAFF; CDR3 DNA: TGTGCCAGCAGCCAAGATCCCGGGGTTCGAGCTTTCTTT
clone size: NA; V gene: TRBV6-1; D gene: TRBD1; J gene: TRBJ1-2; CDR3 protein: CASSADRVKDYGYTF; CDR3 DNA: TGTGCCAGCAGTGCGGACAGGGTAAAGGACTATGGCTACACCTTC
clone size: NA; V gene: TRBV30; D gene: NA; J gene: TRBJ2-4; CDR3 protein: CAWSTPSGTLAKNIQYF; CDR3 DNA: TGTGCCTGGAGTACCCCTTCGGGAACACTAGCCAAAAACATTCAGTACTTC
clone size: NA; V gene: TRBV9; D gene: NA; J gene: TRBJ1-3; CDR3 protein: CASSPRDISGNTIYF; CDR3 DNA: TGTGCCAGCAGCCCCCGGGACATATCTGGAAACACCATATATTTT
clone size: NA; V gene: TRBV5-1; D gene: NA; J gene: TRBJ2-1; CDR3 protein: CASTSAPGSYNEQFF; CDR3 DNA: TGCGCCAGCACGAGCGCCCCCGGGTCCTACAATGAGCAGTTCTTC
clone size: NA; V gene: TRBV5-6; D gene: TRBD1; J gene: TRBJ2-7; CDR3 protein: CASSWLGQGNPYEQYF; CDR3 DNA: TGTGCCAGCAGCTGGCTTGGACAGGGCAATCCCTACGAGCAGTACTTC
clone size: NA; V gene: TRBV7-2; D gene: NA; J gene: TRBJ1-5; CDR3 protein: CASSPNRGLSVGQPQHF; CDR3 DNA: TGTGCCAGCAGCCCGAACCGCGGGCTAAGCGTGGGTCAGCCCCAGCATTTT
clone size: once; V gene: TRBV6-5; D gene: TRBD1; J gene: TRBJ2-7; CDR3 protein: CASRENRGRVYEQYF; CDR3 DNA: TGTGCCAGCAGAGAAAACAGGGGTAGGGTCTACGAGCAGTACTTC
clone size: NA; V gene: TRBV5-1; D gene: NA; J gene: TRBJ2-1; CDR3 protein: CASSFLSGERFF; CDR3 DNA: TGCGCCAGCAGCTTTCTTTCAGGGGAGCGGTTCTTC
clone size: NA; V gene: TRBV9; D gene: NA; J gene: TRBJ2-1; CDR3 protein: CASSVEMYNEQFF; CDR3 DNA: TGTGCCAGCAGCGTAGAGATGTACAATGAGCAGTTCTTC
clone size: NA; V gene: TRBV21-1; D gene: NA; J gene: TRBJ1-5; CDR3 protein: CASSKESNYSNQPQHF; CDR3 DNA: TGTGCCAGCAGCAAGGAGAGCAATTATAGCAATCAGCCCCAGCATTTT
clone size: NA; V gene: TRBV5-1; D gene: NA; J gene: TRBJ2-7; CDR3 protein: CASSPLGGEQYF; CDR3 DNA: TGCGCCAGCAGCCCACTGGGTGGCGAGCAGTACTTC
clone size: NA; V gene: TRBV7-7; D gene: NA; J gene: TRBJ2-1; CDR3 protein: CASSLGPSLQGEQFF; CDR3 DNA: TGTGCCAGCAGCTTGGGGCCTTCCCTCCAGGGTGAGCAGTTCTTC
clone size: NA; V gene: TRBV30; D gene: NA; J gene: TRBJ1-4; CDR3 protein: CAWSSLVGMLFF; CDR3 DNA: TGTGCCTGGAGCTCCCTTGTCGGCATGCTGTTTTTT
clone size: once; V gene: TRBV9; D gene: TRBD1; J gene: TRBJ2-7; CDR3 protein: CASSVAGGGEQYF; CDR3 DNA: TGTGCCAGCAGCGTAGCAGGGGGCGGGGAGCAGTACTTC
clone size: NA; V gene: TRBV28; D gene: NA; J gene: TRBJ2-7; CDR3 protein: CASLGVYEQYF; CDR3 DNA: TGTGCCAGCCTGGGGGTCTACGAGCAGTACTTC
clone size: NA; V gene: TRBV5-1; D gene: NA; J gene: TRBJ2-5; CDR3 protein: CASSLVSQETQYF; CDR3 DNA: TGCGCCAGCAGCTTGGTCAGCCAAGAGACCCAGTACTTC
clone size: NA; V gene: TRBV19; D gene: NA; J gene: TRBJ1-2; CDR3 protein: CASSQGLIYGYTF; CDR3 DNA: TGTGCCAGTAGTCAAGGACTGATCTATGGCTACACCTTC
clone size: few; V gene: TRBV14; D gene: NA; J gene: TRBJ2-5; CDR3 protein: CASSHGETQYF; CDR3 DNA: TGTGCCAGCAGCCACGGCGAGACCCAGTACTTC
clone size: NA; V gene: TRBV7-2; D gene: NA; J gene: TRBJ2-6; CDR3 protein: CASRVKGLTAGANVLTF; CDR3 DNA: TGTGCCAGCAGAGTAAAGGGACTGACGGCCGGGGCCAACGTCCTGACTTTC
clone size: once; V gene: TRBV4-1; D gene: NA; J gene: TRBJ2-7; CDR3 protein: CASSQGLRGVGTYEQYF; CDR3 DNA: TGCGCCAGCAGCCAAGGTCTCCGAGGAGTAGGGACCTACGAGCAGTACTTC
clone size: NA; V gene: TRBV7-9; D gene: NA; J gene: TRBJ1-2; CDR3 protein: CASSTLDTKANYGYTF; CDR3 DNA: TGTGCCAGCAGCACCTTAGACACCAAAGCTAACTATGGCTACACCTTC
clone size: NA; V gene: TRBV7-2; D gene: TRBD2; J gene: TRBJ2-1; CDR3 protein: CASSLTAGGRYEQFF; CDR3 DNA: TGTGCCAGCAGCTTAACAGCGGGAGGGCGGTATGAGCAGTTCTTC
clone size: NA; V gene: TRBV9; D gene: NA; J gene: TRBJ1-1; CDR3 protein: CASSIPQVGRPAEAFF; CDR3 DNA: TGTGCCAGCAGCATACCTCAGGTGGGGCGTCCGGCTGAAGCTTTCTTT
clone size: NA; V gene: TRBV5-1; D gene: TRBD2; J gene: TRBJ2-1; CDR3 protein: CATSVFSGRYVEQFF; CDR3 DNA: TGCGCCACCTCCGTTTTTAGCGGGAGATACGTTGAGCAGTTCTTC
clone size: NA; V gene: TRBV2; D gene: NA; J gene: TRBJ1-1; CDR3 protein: CASSQQTAATEAFF; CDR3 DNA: TGTGCCAGCAGCCAACAGACAGCGGCGACTGAAGCTTTCTTT
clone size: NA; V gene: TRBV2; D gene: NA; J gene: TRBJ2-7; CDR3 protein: CASSLYEQYF; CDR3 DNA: TGTGCCAGCAGCCTATACGAGCAGTACTTC
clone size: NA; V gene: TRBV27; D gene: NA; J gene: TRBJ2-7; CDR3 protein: CASSPSITYEQYF; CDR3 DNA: TGTGCCAGCAGTCCCTCTATCACCTACGAGCAGTACTTC
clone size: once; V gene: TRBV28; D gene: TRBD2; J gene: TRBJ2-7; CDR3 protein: CATSKWEGRRLRTVEQYF; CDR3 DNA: TGTGCCACCTCAAAATGGGAGGGACGGCGACTAAGAACGGTCGAGCAGTACTTC
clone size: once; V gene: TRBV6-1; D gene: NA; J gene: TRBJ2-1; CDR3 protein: CASSERRVSNEQFF; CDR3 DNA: TGTGCCAGCAGTGAACGTAGAGTAAGCAATGAGCAGTTCTTC
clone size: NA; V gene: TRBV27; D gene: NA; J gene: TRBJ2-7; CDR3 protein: CASSLNRRANSYEQYF; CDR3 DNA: TGTGCCAGCAGTTTAAATCGGCGGGCCAACTCCTACGAGCAGTACTTC
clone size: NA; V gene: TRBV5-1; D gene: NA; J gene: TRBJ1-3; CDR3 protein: CASSFGGYSGNTIYF; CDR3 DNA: TGCGCCAGCAGCTTTGGGGGTTACTCTGGAAACACCATATATTTT
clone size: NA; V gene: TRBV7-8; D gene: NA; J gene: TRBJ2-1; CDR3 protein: CASSPGTLHNEQFF; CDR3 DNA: TGTGCCAGCAGCCCCGGCACACTACACAATGAGCAGTTCTTC
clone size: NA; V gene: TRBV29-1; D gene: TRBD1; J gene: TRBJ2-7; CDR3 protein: CSVEGQGVDEQYF; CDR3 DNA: TGCAGCGTCGAGGGACAGGGGGTCGACGAGCAGTACTTC
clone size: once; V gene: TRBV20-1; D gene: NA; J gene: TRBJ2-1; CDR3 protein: CSAWVGGEQFF; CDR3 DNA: TGCAGTGCCTGGGTTGGGGGTGAGCAGTTCTTC
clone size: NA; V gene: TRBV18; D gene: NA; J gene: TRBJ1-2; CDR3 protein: CASSPQFPNYGYTF; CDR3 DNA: TGTGCCAGCTCACCACAGTTCCCAAACTATGGCTACACCTTC
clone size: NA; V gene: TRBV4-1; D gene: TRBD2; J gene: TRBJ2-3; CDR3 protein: CASSQVVTGGGTDTQYF; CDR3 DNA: TGCGCCAGCAGCCAAGTTGTGACGGGAGGGGGGACAGATACGCAGTATTTT
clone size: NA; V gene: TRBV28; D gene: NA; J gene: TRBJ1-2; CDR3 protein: CASSLTGRRTYGYTF; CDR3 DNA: TGTGCCAGCAGTTTAACGGGGCGACGGACCTATGGCTACACCTTC
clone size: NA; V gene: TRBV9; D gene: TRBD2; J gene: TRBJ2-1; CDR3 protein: CASSVGPSSGRVGYNEQFF; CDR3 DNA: TGTGCCAGCAGCGTAGGTCCGTCTAGTGGGAGGGTGGGGTACAATGAGCAGTTCTTC
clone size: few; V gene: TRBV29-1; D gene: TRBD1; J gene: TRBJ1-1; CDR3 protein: CMGQGNTEAFF; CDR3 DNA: TGCATGGGACAGGGGAACACTGAAGCTTTCTTT
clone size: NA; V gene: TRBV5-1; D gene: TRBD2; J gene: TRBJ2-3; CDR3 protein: CASSLAGGAPSTDTQYF; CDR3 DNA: TGCGCCAGCAGCTTGGCGGGAGGGGCCCCTAGCACAGATACGCAGTATTTT
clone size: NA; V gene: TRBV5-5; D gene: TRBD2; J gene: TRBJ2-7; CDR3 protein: CASARQGNRDYYEQYF; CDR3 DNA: TGTGCCAGCGCCCGGCAGGGTAACCGGGACTACTACGAGCAGTACTTC
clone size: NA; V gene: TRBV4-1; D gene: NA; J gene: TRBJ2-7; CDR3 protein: CASSQAKTASSYEQYF; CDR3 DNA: TGCGCCAGCAGCCAAGCTAAGACGGCTAGCTCCTACGAGCAGTACTTC
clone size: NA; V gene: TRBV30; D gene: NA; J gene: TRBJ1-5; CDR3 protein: CAWSIRGVPSNQPQHF; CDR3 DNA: TGTGCCTGGAGTATAAGGGGGGTTCCTAGCAATCAGCCCCAGCATTTT
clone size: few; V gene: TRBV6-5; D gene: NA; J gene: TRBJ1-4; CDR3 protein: CASRQGSWSEKLFF; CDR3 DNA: TGTGCCAGCAGACAGGGTTCTTGGAGTGAAAAACTGTTTTTT
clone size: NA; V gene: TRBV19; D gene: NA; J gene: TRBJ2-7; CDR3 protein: CASSIQAGAYEQYF; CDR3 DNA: TGTGCCAGTAGTATCCAGGCAGGGGCCTACGAGCAGTACTTC
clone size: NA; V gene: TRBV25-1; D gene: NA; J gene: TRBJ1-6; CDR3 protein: CASRRQDNSPLHF; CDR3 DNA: TGTGCCAGCAGACGACAGGATAATTCACCCCTCCACTTT
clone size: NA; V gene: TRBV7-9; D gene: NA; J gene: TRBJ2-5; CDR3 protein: CASSSTGAETQYF; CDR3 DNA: TGTGCCAGCAGCTCAACTGGGGCGGAGACCCAGTACTTC
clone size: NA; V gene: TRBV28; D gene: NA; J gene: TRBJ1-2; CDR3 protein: CASSAQGYGYTF; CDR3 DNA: TGTGCCAGCAGTGCACAGGGCTATGGCTACACCTTC
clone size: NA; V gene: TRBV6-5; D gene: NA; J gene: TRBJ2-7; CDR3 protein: CASSRAGPSYEQYF; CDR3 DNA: TGTGCCAGCAGTCGGGCAGGGCCGTCCTACGAGCAGTACTTC
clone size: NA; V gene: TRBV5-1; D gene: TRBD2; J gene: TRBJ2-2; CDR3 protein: CASRLAGANTGELFF; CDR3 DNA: TGCGCCAGCAGACTAGCGGGAGCGAACACCGGGGAGCTGTTTTTT
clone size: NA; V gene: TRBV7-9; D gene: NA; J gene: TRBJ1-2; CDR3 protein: CASSLVGGYGYTF; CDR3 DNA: TGTGCCAGCAGCTTAGTAGGAGGGTATGGCTACACCTTC
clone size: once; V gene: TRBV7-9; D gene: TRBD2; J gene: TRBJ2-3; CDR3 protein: CASSLALAGGVTDTQYF; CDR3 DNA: TGTGCCAGCAGCTTAGCCCTAGCGGGAGGGGTAACAGATACGCAGTATTTT
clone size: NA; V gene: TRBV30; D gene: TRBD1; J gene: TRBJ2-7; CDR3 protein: CAWSSLRGGSYYEQYF; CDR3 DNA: TGTGCCTGGAGTTCTCTTCGAGGGGGCTCCTACTACGAGCAGTACTTC
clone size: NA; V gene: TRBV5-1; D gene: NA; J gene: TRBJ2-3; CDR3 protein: CASSLGFVGGDTQYF; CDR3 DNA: TGCGCCAGCAGCTTGGGATTTGTAGGTGGGGATACGCAGTATTTT
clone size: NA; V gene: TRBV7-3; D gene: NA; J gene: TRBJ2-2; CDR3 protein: CASSLSGTGELFF; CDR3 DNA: TGTGCCAGCAGCTTATCGGGTACCGGGGAGCTGTTTTTT